This TCR beta chain emerged from a study of OX40 agonist ivuxolimab in advanced cancers. This CDR3 is built from 14 residues. The V end lost 4 bases, the J end lost 7 bases, and 17 bases lay between the germline ends. Germline assignment: CDR1 SGHTA and CDR2 FQGNSA. Some clones are missing from TCRdb's copy, which holds only in-frame ones; the method was immunoSEQ multiplex PCR. The table includes approximately 82,000 clones, approximately 92% detected once. This clone was found once. The source is an adult with an advanced solid tumor such as melanoma, head and neck, liver or kidney cancer. The J gene is TRBJ2-7, the V gene TRBV7-2; perhaps TRBD1 as D (6 bases). Specimen: CD4+ or CD8+ T cells sorted from blood, collected in a trial of the OX40 agonist ivuxolimab. CDR3 protein: CASSSRVRGGEQYF. CDR3 in DNA: TGTGCCAGCAGCTCCCGGGTCAGGGGTGGGGAGCAGTACTTC.